These T cell receptor beta chains were read from a single sample in a study of identical twins. TCRdb called the 5' RACE reads again in MiXCR, with one record for every CDR3 protein. The data show fewer than 900,000 distinct CDR3 sequences, 15% to 20% seen once. Another study also made use of these data, one on T cells expressing NK-cell markers.

The specimen was PBMCs. These receptors originate from a woman younger than 30 in good health. CDR3s include the opening cysteine and the closing phenylalanine or tryptophan. The D gene is left open where the match is weak.

v_gene,d_gene,j_gene,CDR3aa
TRBV7-8,NA,TRBJ1-5,CASSVRGANSNQPQHF
TRBV18,NA,TRBJ2-2,CASSPRRGELFF
TRBV6-4,NA,TRBJ1-1,CASGQEDTEAFF
TRBV7-2,NA,TRBJ2-5,CASSAFILGETQYF
TRBV10-3,NA,TRBJ1-5,CATGAGAAQPQHF
TRBV20-1,NA,TRBJ2-5,CSATTRGETQYF
TRBV11-2,NA,TRBJ2-5,CASSLGDGTLETQYF
TRBV12-3/TRBV12-4,NA,TRBJ1-4,CASSLSLNEKLFF
TRBV20-1,NA,TRBJ1-6,CSAQSGGANNSPLHF
TRBV20-1,NA,TRBJ1-1,CSARQALGWNTEAFF
TRBV18,NA,TRBJ2-5,CASSHGTPQETQYF
TRBV2,TRBD1,TRBJ2-4,CASTDRGKNIQYF
TRBV12-3/TRBV12-4,NA,TRBJ2-7,CASTPVLGLVEQYF
TRBV12-3/TRBV12-4,NA,TRBJ2-1,CASSLGQYEQFF
TRBV9,TRBD2,TRBJ2-3,CASSGRDYGTDTQYF
TRBV15,NA,TRBJ1-1,CATEPRDGPNTEAFF
TRBV12-3/TRBV12-4,NA,TRBJ2-7,CASSPGHTDGEQYF
TRBV4-1,TRBD1,TRBJ1-1,CASSQAFDRGNRAAFF
TRBV7-8,NA,TRBJ2-5,CASSPRLVLEGETQYF
TRBV7-9,NA,TRBJ2-7,CASSRAAGEQYF
TRBV20-1,NA,TRBJ1-1,CSARDRPGLVTEAFF
TRBV18,NA,TRBJ2-3,CASSPEFTDTQYF
TRBV7-2,NA,TRBJ2-1,CASSSYRFSYNEQFF
TRBV4-3,NA,TRBJ2-1,CASSQDSRANEQFF
TRBV5-1,NA,TRBJ2-7,CASSLANSIPTYEQYF
TRBV6-5,TRBD2,TRBJ2-5,CASSYSASIAGVGETQYF
TRBV7-3,TRBD1,TRBJ2-3,CASSLSTGETDTQYF
TRBV24-1,TRBD2,TRBJ2-1,CATSDSAPKTSGRYNEQFF
TRBV12-3/TRBV12-4,TRBD2,TRBJ2-2,CTSSFRLAGGTNTGELFF
TRBV5-1,NA,TRBJ2-3,CASSLAVTTDTQYF
TRBV7-2,NA,TRBJ2-1,CASSTAYREQFF